Shown below are 9 T cell receptor beta chains from a single sample sequenced in a study of cytomegalovirus exposure and HLA in healthy donors. The PCR ran on 60 Vbeta and 13 Jbeta primers. The data were produced by immunoSEQ multiplex PCR, yet TCRdb's version contains in-frame clones alone and is incomplete. Among over 130,000 clones listed, around 84% were seen once. The sample consisted of PBMCs. These receptors were obtained from a man aged 50-60 years in good health and CMV-seronegative.

This rearrangement joins TRBV7-8 to TRBJ2-3, with D unresolved. Trimming stripped 5 bases from V and 1 base from J, with 10 bases between. The CDR3 has 14 amino acids. Germline assignment: CDR1 SGHVS and CDR2 FQNEAQ. CDR3 coding DNA: TGTGCCAGCAGCCGCACGGTCCGCACAGATACGCAGTATTTT. It codes for CASSRTVRTDTQYF.

V gene TRBV6-5 combines with J gene TRBJ1-2; 7 positions match TRBD1. The CDR3 spans 13 residues. Germline V gene data show CDR1 as MNHEY and CDR2 as SVGAGI. The J segment lost 4 bases and the V segment lost 6 bases, leaving 5 bases of the junction unmatched. CDR3 DNA sequence: TGTGCCAGCAGGGATGGACAGGCCTATGGCTACACCTTC. It yields the protein CASRDGQAYGYTF.

This clone was observed a few times. The chain employs TRBV6-5 and TRBJ2-1, with a possible D match to TRBD2 (5 bases). Germline V gene data show CDR1 as MNHEY and CDR2 as SVGAGI. The CDR3 sequence is 11 residues long. V was trimmed by 9 bases and J by 6 bases, leaving 9 bases between them. The CDR3 sequence: CASRAVNEQFF. The CDR3 DNA follows: TGTGCCAGTAGAGCGGTCAATGAGCAGTTCTTC.

The CDR3 is CASSQGLAGGRGDEQFF. In DNA, the CDR3 is TGCGCCAGCAGCCAGGGGCTAGCGGGAGGCCGGGGGGATGAGCAGTTCTTC. V is TRBV4-1 and J is TRBJ2-1, with 11 bases aligning to TRBD2. Germline V gene data show CDR1 as MGHRA and CDR2 as YSYEKL. The ends lost 3 bases at V and 8 bases at J; junction bases unmatched: 12. This CDR3 region has 17 residues.

V gene TRBV10-3 combines with J gene TRBJ2-3, with TRBD1 matching over 8 bases. The germline V gene has CDR1 ENHRY and CDR2 SYGVKD. The CDR3 length is 13 residues. The V gene end was trimmed by 8 bases and the J gene end by 3 bases; junction bases not matched to a gene: 4. The chain's CDR3 is CAIEDRATDTQYF. In DNA, the CDR3 is TGTGCCATCGAGGACAGGGCAACAGATACGCAGTATTTT.

The chain is built from TRBV7-8 and TRBJ1-1, with TRBD1 identical over 7 bases. This CDR3 is 15 amino acids long. Germline trimming cut 5 bases from V and 3 bases from J; bases unmatched to any gene: 9. Germline CDR1 reads SGHVS; CDR2 reads FQNEAQ. The CDR3 nucleotides are TGTGCCAGCAGCGGAGCCCGGGACAGAGACACTGAAGCTTTCTTT. This encodes CASSGARDRDTEAFF.

The chain couples TRBV10-3 to TRBJ2-6, with 7 positions matching TRBD1. Germline CDR1 ENHRY, CDR2 SYGVKD. The CDR3 has 13 amino acids. V dropped 11 bases and J dropped 2; count of bases not matched to a gene: 3. DNA of the CDR3: TGTGCCTCGACAGGGACTGGGGCCAACGTCCTGACTTTC. This encodes CASTGTGANVLTF.

This chain joins TRBV6-1 and TRBJ2-5, with TRBD1 matching 7 bases. The germline V gene has CDR1 MNHNS and CDR2 SASEGT. This CDR3 spans 15 amino acids. V lost 4 bases and J lost 3; bases outside the gene matches: 8. The chain's CDR3 is CASSAYLTGKETQYF. CDR3 in DNA: TGTGCCAGCAGTGCATATTTGACAGGGAAAGAGACCCAGTACTTC.

In DNA, the CDR3 is TGTGCCAGCAGTTGGACAGGATACAATGAGCAGTTCTTC. Protein product: CASSWTGYNEQFF. The V gene is TRBV6-5, the J gene TRBJ2-1, with 7 bases identical to TRBD1. The V segment lost 4 bases and the J segment 4 bases; nucleotides outside the gene matches: 1. This CDR3 comprises 13 residues. The germline gives CDR1 MNHEY, CDR2 SVGAGI.